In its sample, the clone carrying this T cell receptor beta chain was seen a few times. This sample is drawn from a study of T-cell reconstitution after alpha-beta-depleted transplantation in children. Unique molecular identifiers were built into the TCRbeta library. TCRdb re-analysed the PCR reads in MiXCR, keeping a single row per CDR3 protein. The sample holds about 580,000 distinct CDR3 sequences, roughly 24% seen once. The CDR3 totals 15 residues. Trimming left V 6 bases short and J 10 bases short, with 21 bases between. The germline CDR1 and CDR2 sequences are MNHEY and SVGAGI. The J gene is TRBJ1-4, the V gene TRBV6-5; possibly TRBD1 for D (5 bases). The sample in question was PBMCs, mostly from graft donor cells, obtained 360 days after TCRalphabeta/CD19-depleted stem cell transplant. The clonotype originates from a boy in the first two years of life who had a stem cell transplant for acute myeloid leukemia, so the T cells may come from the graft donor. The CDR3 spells CASRGQGIPTGKLFF. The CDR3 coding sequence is TGTGCCAGCAGGGGCCAGGGAATCCCAACTGGAAAACTGTTTTTT.